Below are 22 T cell receptor beta chains sequenced from a single sample in a study of blood T cells in healthy people across ages. Using a J-beta primer mix together with a sample-barcoded 5' primer, a second PCR was run for about 6 to 11 cycles. TCRdb re-called the 5' RACE reads through MiXCR, storing one row per CDR3 protein. This sample carries about 930,000 distinct CDR3 sequences, roughly 29% of them seen once, and the ten largest clones take 10%. The sample also formed part of further work on T cells of mothers and their children.

Sequencing was done on a sample of blood. These receptors were taken from a woman aged 40-49 years in good health.

This clonotype was found a few times. V and J are TRBV5-1 and TRBJ2-5, with D possibly TRBD2 on 5 matching bases. Germline V gene lookup returns CDR1 SGHRS and CDR2 YFSETQ. This CDR3 has 14 amino acids. Trimming removed 4 bases from V and 2 bases from J, with 12 bases in between. DNA of the CDR3: TGCGCCAGCAGCGCGAGCGGAACACAAGAGACCCAGTACTTC. Protein: CASSASGTQETQYF.

The genes are TRBV20-1 and TRBJ1-2; D call uncertain. V shed 0 bases and J shed 6 bases, with 11 bases lying between them. From germline, CDR1 is DFQATT and CDR2 SNEGSKA (reference sequence). The CDR3 is made up of 13 amino acids. In DNA form, the CDR3 reads TGCAGTGCTAGAGATATCACTAATAATGGCTACACCTTC. It translates to CSARDITNNGYTF.

The CDR3 sequence is CASTRGEQETQYF. The CDR3 region has the DNA TGTGCCAGCACGCGGGGGGAACAAGAGACCCAGTACTTC. The rearrangement links TRBV14 to TRBJ2-7; 8 nucleotides line up with TRBD2. The J call is doubtful: the DNA matches TRBJ2-5 better. This CDR3 is 13 amino acids long. CDR1 SGHDN and CDR2 FVKESK come from the germline V gene.

Remarks on this clonotype: One end of the junction is discordant with germline, which a read error may explain. Written as DNA, the CDR3 is TGTGCCAGCAGCCCAGCCGGGGGCTATTGCTACACCTTC. Its protein product is CASSPAGGYCYTF. This chain connects TRBV7-3 to TRBJ1-2; tentatively, D is TRBD1 (6 bases). The CDR3 covers 13 residues. The V gene's germline CDR1 is SGHTA and CDR2 FQGTGA. Full variable domain (remainder filled in from reference TRBV7-3 and TRBJ1-2): GAGVSQTPSNKVTEKGKYVELRCDPISGHTALYWYRQSLGQGPEFLIYFQGTGAADDSGLPNDRFFAVRPEGSVSTLKIQRTERGDSAVYLCASSPAGGYCYTFGSGTRLTVV.

V is TRBV4-2 and J is TRBJ2-5; D remains unclear. With the DNA end fitting TRBJ2-7 better, the J assignment may be wrong. This CDR3 has 15 amino acids. Looked up from germline, CDR1 is LGHNA and CDR2 is YNFKEQ. The CDR3 is CASSQEAGRLYEQYF. The CDR3, as DNA: TGTGCCAGCAGCCAAGAGGCAGGAAGGCTTTACGAGCAGTACTTC.

The V and J genes are TRBV7-2 and TRBJ2-7; D call uncertain. V shed 1 base and J shed 0 bases, with 7 bases lying between them. CDR3 length: 14 amino acids. Germline V gives CDR1 SGHTA, CDR2 FQGNSA. Here the CDR3 reads CASSLDFASYEQYF. CDR3 DNA: TGTGCCAGCAGCTTAGACTTCGCCTCCTACGAGCAGTACTTC.

The chain couples TRBV20-1 to TRBJ2-1, with TRBD1 identical over 11 bases. The CDR3 loop spans 13 amino acids. Germline V CDR1 and CDR2: DFQATT, SNEGSKA (reference sequence). J was trimmed by 8 bases and V by 5 bases; bases with no gene match: 5. Here the CDR3 reads CSAPGQGAHEQFF. The CDR3 DNA follows: TGCAGTGCTCCAGGACAGGGGGCCCATGAGCAGTTCTTC.

The chain links TRBV5-4 to TRBJ2-7; 9 bases fit TRBD2. The tail of the sequence fits TRBJ2-5 better, so the J call may be wrong. CDR1 and CDR2 from the germline V gene are SGHNT and YYREEE (reference sequence). The CDR3 contains 15 residues. CDR3 region: CASSEVSGGGETQYF. Written as DNA, the CDR3 is TGTGCCAGCAGCGAAGTTAGCGGGGGCGGGGAGACCCAGTACTTC.

The chain is built from TRBV12-3 or TRBV12-4 and TRBJ1-1; the D gene is possibly TRBD1 (6 bases). CDR3 size: 14 residues. Trimming took off 4 bases at V and 1 base at J, with 10 bases between the two ends. CDR3 protein: CASSWGGSNTEAFF. DNA of the CDR3: TGTGCCAGCAGTTGGGGGGGCTCGAACACTGAAGCTTTCTTT.

The rearrangement links TRBV7-2 to TRBJ2-1; 7 bases are shared with TRBD2. The DNA end is more similar to TRBJ2-7, so the J call may be wrong. In germline, CDR1 is SGHTA, CDR2 FQGNSA. The CDR3 extends over 15 amino acids. The CDR3 DNA reads as TGTGCCAGCAGCTTAGGGGGGACTACTTACAATGAGCAGTACTTC. Its translation: CASSLGGTTYNEQYF.

The table lists this clonotype with a few counts. Since a much larger clone is just one base distant, this may be a read error. The chain combines TRBV5-6 with TRBJ2-7; maybe TRBD1 (6 bases). Trimming took off 0 bases at V and 3 bases at J, with 10 bases between the two ends. The CDR3 is 14 amino acids. Germline CDR1 SGHDT, CDR2 YYEEEE. Here the CDR3 reads CASSLAGVIYEQYF. Written as DNA, the CDR3 is TGTGCCAGCAGCTTGGCAGGGGTTATCTACGAGCAGTACTTC.

This chain uses TRBV7-9 with TRBJ1-2, with 7 bases aligning to TRBD1. Trimming took 7 bases from V and 4 from J; bases not matched to a gene: 6. There are 13 residues in the CDR3. The germline V gene has CDR1 SEHNR and CDR2 FQNEAQ (reference sequence). CDR3 sequence reads: CASTTTGTYGYTF. The CDR3 DNA is TGTGCCAGCACCACGACAGGGACCTATGGCTACACCTTC.

There are many counts of this clonotype. The chain carries TRBV12-3 or TRBV12-4 and TRBJ2-6; tentatively, D is TRBD2 (5 bases). The CDR3 runs to 16 residues. V gave up 6 bases and J gave up 1 base, with 13 bases separating them. DNA of the CDR3: TGTGCCAGCAGCTACTCCCCGGGATCTGGGGCCAACGTCCTGACTTTC. Translated: CASSYSPGSGANVLTF.

A note on this clonotype: Just one base apart from a much larger clone, this may be a read error. CDR3 loop: CASSLGLAGKETQFF. DNA for the CDR3: TGTGCCAGCAGCTTAGGACTAGCGGGCAAAGAGACCCAGTTCTTC. The chain carries TRBV7-2 and TRBJ2-1; 10 nucleotides match TRBD2. The CDR3 spans 15 residues. The germline CDR1 and CDR2 sequences are SGHTA and FQGNSA. The V segment lost 1 base and the J segment 13 bases; nucleotides outside the gene matches: 10.

The sample holds a few counts of this clonotype. The J gene is TRBJ2-7, the V gene TRBV4-1, with D perhaps being TRBD1 or TRBD2 (5 bases each). CDR1 is MGHRA and CDR2 is YSYEKL in the germline V gene. V lost 0 bases to trimming and J lost 3 bases, with 12 bases between them. CDR3 length equals 15 residues. This chain's CDR3 is CASSQEGTGDYEQYF. CDR3 DNA sequence: TGCGCCAGCAGCCAAGAGGGGACCGGAGACTACGAGCAGTACTTC.

J is TRBJ2-5 and V is TRBV5-1; 10 bases match TRBD1. Germline lookup yields CDR1 SGHRS and CDR2 YFSETQ. CDR3 size: 13 residues. Trimming removed 4 bases from V and 11 bases from J; junction bases left unmatched: 8. The CDR3 region is CASSAGQGGEQYF. As DNA, the CDR3 is TGCGCCAGCAGCGCCGGACAGGGGGGTGAGCAGTACTTC.

The rearrangement links TRBV11-1 to TRBJ2-1; TRBD2 matches 13 bases. With V trimmed by 0 bases and J by 3 bases, 14 bases remained unmatched. Germline CDR1 and CDR2: SGHAT and FQDESV (reference sequence). CDR3 size: 21 residues. The CDR3 sequence is CASSLAGLAGAPLARYNEQFF. The CDR3 bases are TGTGCCAGCAGCTTAGCAGGACTAGCGGGGGCCCCACTAGCACGCTACAATGAGCAGTTCTTC.

The V gene is TRBV4-1, the J gene TRBJ1-1; 7 bases match TRBD1. The germline gives CDR1 MGHRA, CDR2 YSYEKL. This CDR3 is 16 amino acids long. Losses at the gene ends were 1 base for V and 5 bases for J; bases not matched to a gene: 10. CDR3 in DNA: TGCGCCAGCAGCCAAGGAGGGGGCTATGGGAGGACTGAAGCTTTCTTT. It encodes CASSQGGGYGRTEAFF.

This clonotype was seen at least ten times. The CDR3 region has the DNA TGTGCCAGCAGCTCCGGACTAGTATCCTACAATGAGCAGTTCTTC. It encodes CASSSGLVSYNEQFF. The V and J genes are TRBV12-3 or TRBV12-4 and TRBJ2-1, with 7 bases aligning to TRBD2. The ends lost 6 bases at V and 1 base at J; junction bases unmatched: 6. CDR3 size: 15 residues.

This clonotype was observed a handful of times. This chain joins TRBV6-5 and TRBJ2-1; TRBD2 is a possible D gene (6 bases). V was pared by 6 bases and J by 7 bases, with 13 bases between. The germline V gene encodes CDR1 MNHEY and CDR2 SVGAGI. This CDR3 is built from 13 residues. CDR3 sequence: CASSSTSLNEQFF. The CDR3 DNA follows: TGTGCCAGCAGCTCGACTAGTTTGAATGAGCAGTTCTTC.

V is TRBV4-2 and J is TRBJ1-6; the match to TRBD1 covers 7 bases. CDR1 and CDR2 (germline): LGHNA, YNFKEQ. V lost 0 bases and J lost 10; bases outside the gene matches: 9. This CDR3 region has 16 residues. CDR3 nucleotides: TGTGCCAGCAGCCAAGAACTAACAGGGGAGCGGTCACCCCTCCACTTT. Translated: CASSQELTGERSPLHF.

This clonotype was picked up a small number of times. Since a much larger clone is just one base distant, this may be a read error. The V call is TRBV6-6, the J call TRBJ2-4, with 8 bases lining up with TRBD2. Trimming at V came to 2 bases and at J to 13 bases, leaving 16 bases not matched to a gene. The CDR3 sequence is 16 residues long. Germline CDR1 reads MNHNY; CDR2 reads SVGAGI (reference sequence). The CDR3 protein is CASSYPAGEPYNEQYF. In DNA, the CDR3 is TGTGCCAGCAGTTACCCAGCGGGGGAGCCTTACAATGAGCAGTACTTC.